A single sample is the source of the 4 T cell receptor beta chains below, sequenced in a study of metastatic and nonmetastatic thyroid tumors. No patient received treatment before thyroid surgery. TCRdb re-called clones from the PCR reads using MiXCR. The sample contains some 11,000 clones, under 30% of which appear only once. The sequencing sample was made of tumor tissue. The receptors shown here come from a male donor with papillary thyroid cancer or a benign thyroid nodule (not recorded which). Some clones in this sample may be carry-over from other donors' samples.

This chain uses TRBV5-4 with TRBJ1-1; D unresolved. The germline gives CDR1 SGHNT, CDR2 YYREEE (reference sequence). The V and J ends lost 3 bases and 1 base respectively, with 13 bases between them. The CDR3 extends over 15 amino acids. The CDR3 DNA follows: TGTGCCAGCAGCTCCCGGTACGGACGGAACACTGAAGCTTTCTTT. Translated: CASSSRYGRNTEAFF.

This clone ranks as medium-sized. CDR3 DNA: TGCAGTGCCGAGAGTACCGCCAGGGACCTTAATTCACCCCTCCACTTT. Translated, it gives CSAESTARDLNSPLHF. V gene TRBV20-1 combines with J gene TRBJ1-6, with D perhaps TRBD1 (5 bases). The V end lost 6 bases, the J end lost 6 bases, and 21 bases lay between the germline ends. The CDR3 is 16 residues long. Germline V gene data show CDR1 as DFQATT and CDR2 as SNEGSKA (reference sequence).

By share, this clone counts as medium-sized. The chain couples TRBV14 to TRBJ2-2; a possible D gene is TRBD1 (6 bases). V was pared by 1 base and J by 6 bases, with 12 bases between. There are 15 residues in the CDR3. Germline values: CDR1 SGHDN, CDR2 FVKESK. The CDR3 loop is CASSQGPRGSGELFF. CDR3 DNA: TGTGCCAGCAGCCAAGGCCCCAGGGGCTCCGGGGAGCTGTTTTTT.

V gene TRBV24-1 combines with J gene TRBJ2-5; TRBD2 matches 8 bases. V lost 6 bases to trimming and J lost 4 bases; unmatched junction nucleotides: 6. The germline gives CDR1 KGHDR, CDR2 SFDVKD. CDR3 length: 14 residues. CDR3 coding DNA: TGTGCCACCAGTTATTCAGCGGGGGTAGAGACCCAGTACTTC. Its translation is CATSYSAGVETQYF.